The T cell receptor (beta chain) described here comes from a study of shared clonotypes between healthy human individuals. Study-level findings and limits: Rarefaction revealed incomplete sorted-subset sequencing despite large depth.

In its sample, this clone was seen many times. Its antigen remains unidentified. The table came from immunoSEQ multiplex PCR; TCRdb's copy has only in-frame clones and leaves some out. The table shows around 940,000 clones, with over 75% occurring only once. V trimming: 6 bases; J trimming: 6 bases; junction bases outside the gene matches: 11. CDR1 is SNHLY and CDR2 is FYNNEI in the germline V gene. This CDR3 is 16 amino acids long. The origin of this receptor is a man between 18 and 35 years old in good health. The V and J genes are TRBV2 and TRBJ2-1, with 10 bases matching TRBD2. Specimen: memory CD4+ T cells sorted from blood. Noted subset: CD45RA-negative fraction. This CDR3 reads CASSDIGAGGVNEQFF. The CDR3 DNA reads TGTGCCAGCAGCGACATAGGAGCGGGAGGGGTCAATGAGCAGTTCTTC.